Here is one T cell receptor beta chain with its context. The sample comes from a study of blood T cell repertoires in COVID-19. Data came from immunoSEQ multiplex PCR; TCRdb stores just in-frame clones and leaves some out. The sample contains approximately 490,000 clones, roughly 90% of which appear only once. This CDR3 has 12 amino acids. The V end was cut by 4 bases, the J end by 8 bases, with 11 bases between. Sequenced input: PBMCs or T cells enriched from blood (not recorded which). This receptor was obtained from a woman under 30 who had recovered from COVID-19. The V call is TRBV12-3 or TRBV12-4, the J call TRBJ1-2, with D maybe TRBD1 (5 bases). CDR3 residues: CASSYRRGGYTF. The CDR3 region has the DNA TGTGCCAGCAGTTACAGGCGGGGAGGCTACACCTTC.